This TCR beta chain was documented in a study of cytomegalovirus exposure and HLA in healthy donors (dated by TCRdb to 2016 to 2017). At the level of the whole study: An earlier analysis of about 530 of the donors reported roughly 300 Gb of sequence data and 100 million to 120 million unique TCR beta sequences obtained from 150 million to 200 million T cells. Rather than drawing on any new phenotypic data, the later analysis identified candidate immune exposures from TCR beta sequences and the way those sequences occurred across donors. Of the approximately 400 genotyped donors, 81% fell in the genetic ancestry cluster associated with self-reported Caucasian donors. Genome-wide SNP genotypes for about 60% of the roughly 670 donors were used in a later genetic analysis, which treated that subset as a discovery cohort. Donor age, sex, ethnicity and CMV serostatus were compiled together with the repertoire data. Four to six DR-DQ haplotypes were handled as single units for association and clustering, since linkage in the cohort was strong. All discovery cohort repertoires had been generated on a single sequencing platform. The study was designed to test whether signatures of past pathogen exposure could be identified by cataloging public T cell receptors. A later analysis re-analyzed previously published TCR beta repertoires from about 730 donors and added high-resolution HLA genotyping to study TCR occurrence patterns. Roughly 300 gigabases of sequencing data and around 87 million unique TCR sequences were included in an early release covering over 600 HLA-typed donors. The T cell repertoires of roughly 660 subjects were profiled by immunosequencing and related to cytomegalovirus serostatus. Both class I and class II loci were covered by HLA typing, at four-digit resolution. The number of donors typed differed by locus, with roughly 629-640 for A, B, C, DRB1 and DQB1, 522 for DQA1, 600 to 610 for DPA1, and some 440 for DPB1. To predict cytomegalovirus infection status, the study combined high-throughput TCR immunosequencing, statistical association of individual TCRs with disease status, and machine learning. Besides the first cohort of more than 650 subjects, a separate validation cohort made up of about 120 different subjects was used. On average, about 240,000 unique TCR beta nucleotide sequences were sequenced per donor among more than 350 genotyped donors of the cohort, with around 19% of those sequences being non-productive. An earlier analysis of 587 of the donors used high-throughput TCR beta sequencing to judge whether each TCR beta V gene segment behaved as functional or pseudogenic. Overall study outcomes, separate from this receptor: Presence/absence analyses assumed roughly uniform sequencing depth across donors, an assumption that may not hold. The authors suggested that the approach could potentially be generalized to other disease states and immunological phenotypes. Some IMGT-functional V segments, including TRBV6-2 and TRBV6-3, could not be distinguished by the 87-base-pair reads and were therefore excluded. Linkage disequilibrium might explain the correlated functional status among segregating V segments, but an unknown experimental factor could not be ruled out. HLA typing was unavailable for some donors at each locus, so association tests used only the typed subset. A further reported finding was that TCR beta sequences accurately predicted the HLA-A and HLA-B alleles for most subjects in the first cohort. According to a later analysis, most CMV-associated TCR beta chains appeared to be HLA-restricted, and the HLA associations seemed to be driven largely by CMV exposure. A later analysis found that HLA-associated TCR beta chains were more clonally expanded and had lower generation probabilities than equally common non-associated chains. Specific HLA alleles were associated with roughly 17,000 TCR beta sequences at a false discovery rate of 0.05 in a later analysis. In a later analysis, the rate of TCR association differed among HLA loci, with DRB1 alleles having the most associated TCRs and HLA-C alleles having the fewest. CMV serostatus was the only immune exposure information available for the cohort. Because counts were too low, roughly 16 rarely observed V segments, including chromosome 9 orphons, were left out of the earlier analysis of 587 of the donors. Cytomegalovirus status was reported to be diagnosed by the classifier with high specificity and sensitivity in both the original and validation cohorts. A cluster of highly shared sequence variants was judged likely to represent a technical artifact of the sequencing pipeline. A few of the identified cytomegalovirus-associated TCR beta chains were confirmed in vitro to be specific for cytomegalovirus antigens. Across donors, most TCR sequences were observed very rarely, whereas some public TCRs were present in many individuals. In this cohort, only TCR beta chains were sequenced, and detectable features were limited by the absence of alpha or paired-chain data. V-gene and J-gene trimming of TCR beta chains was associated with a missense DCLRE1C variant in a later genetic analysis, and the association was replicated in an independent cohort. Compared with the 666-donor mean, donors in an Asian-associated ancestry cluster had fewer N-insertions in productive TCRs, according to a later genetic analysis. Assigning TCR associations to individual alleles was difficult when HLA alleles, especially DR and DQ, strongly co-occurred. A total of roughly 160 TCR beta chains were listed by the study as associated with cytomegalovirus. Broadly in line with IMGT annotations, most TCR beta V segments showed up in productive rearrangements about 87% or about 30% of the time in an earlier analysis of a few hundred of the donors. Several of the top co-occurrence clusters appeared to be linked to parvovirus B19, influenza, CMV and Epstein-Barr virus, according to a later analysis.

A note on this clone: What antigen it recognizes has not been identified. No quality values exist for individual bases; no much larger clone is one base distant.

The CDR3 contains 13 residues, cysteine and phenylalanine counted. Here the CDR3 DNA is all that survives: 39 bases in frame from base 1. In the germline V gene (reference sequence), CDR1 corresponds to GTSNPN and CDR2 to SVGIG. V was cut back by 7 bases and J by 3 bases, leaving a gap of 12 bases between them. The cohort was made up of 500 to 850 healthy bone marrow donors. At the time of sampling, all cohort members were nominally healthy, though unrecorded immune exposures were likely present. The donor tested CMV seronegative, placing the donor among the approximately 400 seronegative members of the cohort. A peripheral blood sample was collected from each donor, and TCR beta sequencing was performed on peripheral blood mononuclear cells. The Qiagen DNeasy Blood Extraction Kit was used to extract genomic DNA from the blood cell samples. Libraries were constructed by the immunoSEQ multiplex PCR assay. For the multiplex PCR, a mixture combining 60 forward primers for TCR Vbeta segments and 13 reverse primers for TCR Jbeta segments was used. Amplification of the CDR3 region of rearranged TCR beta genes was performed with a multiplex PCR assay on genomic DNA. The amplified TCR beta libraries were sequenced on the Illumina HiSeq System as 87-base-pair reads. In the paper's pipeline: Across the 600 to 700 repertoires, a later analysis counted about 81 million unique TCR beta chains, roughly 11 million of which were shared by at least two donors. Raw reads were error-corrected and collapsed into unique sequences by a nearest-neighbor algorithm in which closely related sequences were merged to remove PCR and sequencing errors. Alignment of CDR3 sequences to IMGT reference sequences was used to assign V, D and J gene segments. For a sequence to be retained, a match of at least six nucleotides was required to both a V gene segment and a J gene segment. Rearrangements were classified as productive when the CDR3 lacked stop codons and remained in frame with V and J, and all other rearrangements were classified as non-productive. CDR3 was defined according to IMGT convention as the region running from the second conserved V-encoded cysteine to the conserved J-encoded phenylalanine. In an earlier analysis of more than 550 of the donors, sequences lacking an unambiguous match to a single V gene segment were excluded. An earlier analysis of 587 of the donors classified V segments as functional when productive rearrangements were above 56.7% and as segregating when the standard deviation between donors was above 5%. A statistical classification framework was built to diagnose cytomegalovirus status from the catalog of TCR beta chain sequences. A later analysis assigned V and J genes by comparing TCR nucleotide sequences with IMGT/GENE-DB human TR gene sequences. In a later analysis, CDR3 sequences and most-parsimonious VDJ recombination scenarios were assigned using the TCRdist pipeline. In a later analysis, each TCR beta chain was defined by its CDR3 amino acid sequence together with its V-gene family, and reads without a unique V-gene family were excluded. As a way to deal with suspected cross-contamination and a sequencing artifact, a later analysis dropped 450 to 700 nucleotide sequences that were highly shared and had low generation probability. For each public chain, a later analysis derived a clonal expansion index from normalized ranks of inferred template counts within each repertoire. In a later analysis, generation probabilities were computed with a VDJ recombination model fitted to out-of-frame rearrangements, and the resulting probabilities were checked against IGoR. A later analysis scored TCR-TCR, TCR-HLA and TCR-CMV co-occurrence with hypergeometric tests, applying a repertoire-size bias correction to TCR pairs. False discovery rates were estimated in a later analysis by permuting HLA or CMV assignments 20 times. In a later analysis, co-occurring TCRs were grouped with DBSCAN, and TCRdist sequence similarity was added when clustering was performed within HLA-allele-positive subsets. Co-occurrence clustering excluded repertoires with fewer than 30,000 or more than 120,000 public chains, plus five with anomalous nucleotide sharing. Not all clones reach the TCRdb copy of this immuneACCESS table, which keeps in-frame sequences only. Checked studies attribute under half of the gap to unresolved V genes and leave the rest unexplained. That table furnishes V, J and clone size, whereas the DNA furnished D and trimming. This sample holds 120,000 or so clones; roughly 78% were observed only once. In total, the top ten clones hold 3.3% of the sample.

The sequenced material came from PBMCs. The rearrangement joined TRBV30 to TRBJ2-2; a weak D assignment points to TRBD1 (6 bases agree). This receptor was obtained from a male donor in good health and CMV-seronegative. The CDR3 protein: CAYTGRDTGELFF. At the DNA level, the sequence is TGTGCCTACACAGGGCGCGACACCGGGGAGCTGTTTTTT.